A selection of T cell receptor beta chains follows, all from one sample in a study of T cells expressing NK-cell markers. TCRdb re-called the 5' RACE reads and shows each CDR3 protein once, DNA omitted. Here the sample table reports about 460,000 distinct CDR3 sequences. The specimen was blood T cells: a sorted CD56 or NKG2C T cell subset, CD4+ or CD8+ T cells, or bulk PBMC T cells (not recorded which). Receptors originate from a woman in her forties or fifties in good health. Both conserved end residues are part of each CDR3. Each record gives: V gene, J gene, CDR3 protein.

TRBV12-3/TRBV12-4	TRBJ2-3	CASSLWGFKGTDTQYF
TRBV7-9	TRBJ2-1	CASGSFLVHEQFF
TRBV6-6	TRBJ2-2	CASTNRLAGGERSTGELFF
TRBV12-3/TRBV12-4	TRBJ2-1	CASRILGYNEQFF
TRBV10-3	TRBJ2-1	CAIRPGIAAYNEQFF
TRBV12-3/TRBV12-4	TRBJ2-3	CASSLGLGQATTDTQYF
TRBV3-1	TRBJ1-5	CASSQDPGPTQPQHF
TRBV6-5	TRBJ1-1	CASSYLMNTEAFF
TRBV6-5	TRBJ1-2	CASSPDGFYGYTF
TRBV20-1	TRBJ2-7	CSARDRIAGPHEQYF
TRBV20-1	TRBJ2-7	CSAPSRARGYEQYF
TRBV20-1	TRBJ1-6	CSARGSGQGDSPLHF
TRBV4-1	TRBJ2-3	CASSQEGGGTQYF
TRBV24-1	TRBJ1-2	CATSDVQPYGYTF
TRBV11-2	TRBJ2-3	CASRPGGGGGTDTQYF
TRBV12-3/TRBV12-4	TRBJ2-1	CASSLLRGGDEQFF
TRBV24-1	TRBJ2-3	CATGLAGPTDTQYF
TRBV20-1	TRBJ2-7	CSARLSGSLREQYF
TRBV6-2/TRBV6-3	TRBJ2-6	CASSSPHTGTGVRSGANVLTF
TRBV5-5	TRBJ2-3	CASSLSGTASTDTQYF
TRBV6-1	TRBJ2-3	CASSERSGAIGDTQYF
TRBV5-4	TRBJ2-1	CASSHRTSLEQFF
TRBV7-2	TRBJ2-7	CASSYYGYEQYF
TRBV10-1	TRBJ2-7	CASSRTAGLRSYEQYF
TRBV18	TRBJ2-7	CASSPPHSSSYEQYF
TRBV29-1	TRBJ2-3	CSAIKREGTDTQYF
TRBV5-1	TRBJ2-2	CASSLVRINTGELFF
TRBV11-2	TRBJ1-2	CASSLGPDREYGYTF
TRBV15	TRBJ2-1	CATSRDARAYNEQFF
TRBV19	TRBJ2-7	CASKGGRASSYEQYF
TRBV20-1	TRBJ1-3	CSAKGPHGDTIYF